The subject of this entry is one T cell receptor beta chain. This entry belongs to a study of blood T cell repertoires in COVID-19. Across the whole study: The origin of the acute and convalescent COVID-19 samples was the United States, Italy and Spain. T cells, B-cell-depleted T cells, or PBMCs supplied cDNA or gDNA.

In the source study's methods: The assay estimated nucleated cells by amplifying reference gene primers. This table comes from immunoSEQ multiplex PCR, and its TCRdb copy is limited to in-frame clones, with some not included. V and J calls and clone size are given by that table; D and trimming were obtained from the DNA. The data hold under 35,000 clones, with more than 80% observed a single time. CDR1 MDHEN and CDR2 SYDVKM come from the germline V gene. CDR3 length equals 12 residues. Trimming cost V 10 bases and J 4 bases, with 13 bases left between them. The chain is built from TRBV28 and TRBJ1-1; a possible D gene is TRBD1 (5 bases). Material for sequencing was peripheral blood. The clonotype comes from a human donor in a cohort sampled during active COVID-19. The CDR3: CATFSTVTEAFF. CDR3 nucleotide sequence: TGTGCCACCTTTTCGACAGTCACTGAAGCTTTCTTT.